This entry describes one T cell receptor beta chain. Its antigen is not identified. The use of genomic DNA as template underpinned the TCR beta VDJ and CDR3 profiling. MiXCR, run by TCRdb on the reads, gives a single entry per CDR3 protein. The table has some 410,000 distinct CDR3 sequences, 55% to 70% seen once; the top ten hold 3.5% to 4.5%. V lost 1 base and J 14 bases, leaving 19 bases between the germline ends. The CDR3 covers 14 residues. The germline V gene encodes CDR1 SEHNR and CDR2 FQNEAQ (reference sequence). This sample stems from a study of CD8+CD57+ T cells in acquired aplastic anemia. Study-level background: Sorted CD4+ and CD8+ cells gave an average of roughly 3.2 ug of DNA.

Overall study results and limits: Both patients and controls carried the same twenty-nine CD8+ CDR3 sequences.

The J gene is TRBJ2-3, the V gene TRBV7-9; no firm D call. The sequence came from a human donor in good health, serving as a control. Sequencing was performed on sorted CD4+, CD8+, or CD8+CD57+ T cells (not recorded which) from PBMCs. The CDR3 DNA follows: TGTGCCAGCAGCTTAGGGTTGACCACAGATACGACGTATTTT. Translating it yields CASSLGLTTDTTYF.